What follows describes a single TCR beta chain. What it binds is unknown. V was clipped by 4 bases and J by 2 bases, with 15 bases between them. The CDR3 runs to 15 residues. Looked up from germline, CDR1 is SEHNR and CDR2 is FQNEAQ (reference sequence). This sample is drawn from a study of cytomegalovirus exposure and HLA in healthy donors. Looking at the study overall: When roughly 420 donors were genotyped, roughly 78% of them were found to fall in the Caucasian-associated ancestry cluster.

In the PCR, 60 Vbeta and 13 Jbeta primers were used. Produced via immunoSEQ multiplex PCR; TCRdb's table is partial and in-frame only. Of fewer than 200,000 clones listed, around 80% are singletons. Points from the study as a whole: In an earlier analysis, productive rearrangement rates for most beta V segments clustered near 87% or 30%. Rates of TCR association differed by HLA locus in a later analysis, with DRB1 highest and HLA-C lowest.

The specimen sequenced was PBMCs. The chain combines TRBV7-9 with TRBJ2-7; tentative D call: TRBD1 (6 bases). This receptor was obtained from a woman between 50 and 59 years old in good health and CMV-seropositive. CDR3 in DNA: TGTGCCAGCAGCTCCGAGGGGGTACCGACCTACGAGCAGTACTTC. It codes for CASSSEGVPTYEQYF.